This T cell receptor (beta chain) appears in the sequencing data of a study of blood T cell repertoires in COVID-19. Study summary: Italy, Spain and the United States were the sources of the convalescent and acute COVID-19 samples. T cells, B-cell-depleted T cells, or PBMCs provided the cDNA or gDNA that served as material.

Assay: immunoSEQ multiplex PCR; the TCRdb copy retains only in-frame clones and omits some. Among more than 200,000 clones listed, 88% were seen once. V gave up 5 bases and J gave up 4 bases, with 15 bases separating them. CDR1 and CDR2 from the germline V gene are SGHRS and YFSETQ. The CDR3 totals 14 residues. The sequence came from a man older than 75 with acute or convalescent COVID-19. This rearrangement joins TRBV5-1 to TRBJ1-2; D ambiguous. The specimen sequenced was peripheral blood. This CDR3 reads CASRVDFRFYGYTF. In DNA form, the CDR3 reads TGCGCCAGCAGGGTTGACTTCCGATTCTATGGCTACACCTTC.